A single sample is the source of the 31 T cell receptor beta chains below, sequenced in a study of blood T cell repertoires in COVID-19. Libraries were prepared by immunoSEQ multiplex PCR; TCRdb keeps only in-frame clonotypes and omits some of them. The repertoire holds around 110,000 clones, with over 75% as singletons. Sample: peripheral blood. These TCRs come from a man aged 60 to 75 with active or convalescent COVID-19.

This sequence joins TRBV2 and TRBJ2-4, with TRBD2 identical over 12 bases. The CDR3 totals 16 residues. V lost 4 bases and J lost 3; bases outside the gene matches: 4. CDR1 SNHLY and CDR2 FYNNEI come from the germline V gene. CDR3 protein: CASSGLAGDGKNIQYF. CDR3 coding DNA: TGTGCCAGCAGTGGACTAGCGGGAGATGGCAAAAACATTCAGTACTTC.

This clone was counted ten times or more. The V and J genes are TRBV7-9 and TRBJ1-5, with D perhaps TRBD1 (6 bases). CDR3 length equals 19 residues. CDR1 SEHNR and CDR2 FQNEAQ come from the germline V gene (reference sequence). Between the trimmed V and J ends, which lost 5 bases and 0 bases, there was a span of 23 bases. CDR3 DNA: TGTGCCAGCAGCCACCAGGGGAGGGGGGTCTCGTTTAGCAATCAGCCCCAGCATTTT. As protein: CASSHQGRGVSFSNQPQHF.

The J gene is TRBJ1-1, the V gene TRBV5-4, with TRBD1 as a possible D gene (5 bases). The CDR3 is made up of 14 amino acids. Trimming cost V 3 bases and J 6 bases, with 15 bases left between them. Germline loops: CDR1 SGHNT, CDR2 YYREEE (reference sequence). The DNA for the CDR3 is TGTGCCAGCAGCTGGGGGGGAGGGTCCGCTGAAGCTTTCTTT. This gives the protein CASSWGGGSAEAFF.

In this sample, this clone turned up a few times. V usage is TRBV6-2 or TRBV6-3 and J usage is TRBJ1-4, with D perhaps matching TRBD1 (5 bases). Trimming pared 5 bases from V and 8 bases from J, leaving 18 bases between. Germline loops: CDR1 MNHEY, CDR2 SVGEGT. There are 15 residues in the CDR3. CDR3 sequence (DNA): TGTGCCAGCAGTCCCGATCAGGGAAGGGGCGAAAAACTGTTTTTT. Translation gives CASSPDQGRGEKLFF.

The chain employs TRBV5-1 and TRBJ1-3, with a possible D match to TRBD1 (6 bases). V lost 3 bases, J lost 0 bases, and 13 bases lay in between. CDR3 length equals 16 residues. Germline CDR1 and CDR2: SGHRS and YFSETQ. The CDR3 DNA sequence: TGCGCCAGCAGCTACGGGGGGCGCATCTCTGGAAACACCATATATTTT. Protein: CASSYGGRISGNTIYF.

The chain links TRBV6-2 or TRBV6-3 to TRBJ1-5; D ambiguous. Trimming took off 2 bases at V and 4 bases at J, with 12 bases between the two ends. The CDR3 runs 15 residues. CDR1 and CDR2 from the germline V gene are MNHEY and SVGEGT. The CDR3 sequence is CASSYDGVRNQPQHF. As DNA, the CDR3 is TGTGCCAGCAGTTACGATGGTGTCCGGAATCAGCCCCAGCATTTT.

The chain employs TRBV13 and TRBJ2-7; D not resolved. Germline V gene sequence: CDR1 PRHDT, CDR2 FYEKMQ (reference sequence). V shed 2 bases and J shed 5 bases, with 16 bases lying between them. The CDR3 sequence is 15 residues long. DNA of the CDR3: TGTGCCAGCAGCTTAAATCTGCCGGTTGCACACGAGCAGTACTTC. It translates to CASSLNLPVAHEQYF.

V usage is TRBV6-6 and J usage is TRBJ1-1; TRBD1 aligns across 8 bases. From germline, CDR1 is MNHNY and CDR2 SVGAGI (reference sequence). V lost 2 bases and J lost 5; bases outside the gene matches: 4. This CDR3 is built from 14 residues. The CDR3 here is CASSYAGGRTEAFF. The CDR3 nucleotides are TGTGCCAGCAGTTACGCAGGGGGCCGGACTGAAGCTTTCTTT.

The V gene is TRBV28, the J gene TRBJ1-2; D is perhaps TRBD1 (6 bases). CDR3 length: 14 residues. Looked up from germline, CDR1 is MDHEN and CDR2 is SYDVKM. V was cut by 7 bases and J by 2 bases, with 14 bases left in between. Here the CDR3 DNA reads TGTGCCAGCAATTCCCCGACAGGCAACTATGGCTACACCTTC. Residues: CASNSPTGNYGYTF.

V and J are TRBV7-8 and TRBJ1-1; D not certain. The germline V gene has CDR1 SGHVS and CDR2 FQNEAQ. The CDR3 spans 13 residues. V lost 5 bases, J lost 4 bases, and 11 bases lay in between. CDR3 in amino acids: CASSGNRGTEAFF. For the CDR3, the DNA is TGTGCCAGCAGCGGAAATCGGGGCACTGAAGCTTTCTTT.

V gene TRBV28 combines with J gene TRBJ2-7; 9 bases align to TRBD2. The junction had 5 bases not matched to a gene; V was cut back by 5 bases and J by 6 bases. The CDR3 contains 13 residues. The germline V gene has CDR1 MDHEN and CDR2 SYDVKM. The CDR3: CASSAASGIEQYF. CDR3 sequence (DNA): TGTGCCAGCAGTGCCGCTAGCGGGATCGAGCAGTACTTC.

The CDR3 DNA reads as TGTGCCAGCAGCCTGACTAGCGGGGCGGGGAATGAGCAGTTCTTC. Its protein product is CASSLTSGAGNEQFF. V usage is TRBV7-3 and J usage is TRBJ2-1, with 11 bases identical to TRBD2. Germline CDR1 and CDR2: SGHTA and FQGTGA. The V gene end was trimmed by 5 bases and the J gene end by 7 bases; junction bases not matched to a gene: 7. The CDR3 has 15 amino acids.

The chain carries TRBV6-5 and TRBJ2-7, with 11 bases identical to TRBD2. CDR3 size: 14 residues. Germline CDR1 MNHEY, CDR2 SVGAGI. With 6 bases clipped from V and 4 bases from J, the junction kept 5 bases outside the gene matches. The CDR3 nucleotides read TGTGCCAGCAGGAGGACTAGCGGGTTTTACGAGCAGTACTTC. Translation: CASRRTSGFYEQYF.

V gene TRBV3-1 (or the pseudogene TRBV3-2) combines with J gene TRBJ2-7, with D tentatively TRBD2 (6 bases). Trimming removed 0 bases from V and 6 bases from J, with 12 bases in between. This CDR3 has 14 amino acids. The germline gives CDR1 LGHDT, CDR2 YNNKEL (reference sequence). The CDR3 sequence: CASSQDPGETEQYF. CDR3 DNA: TGTGCCAGCAGCCAAGATCCGGGAGAAACCGAGCAGTACTTC.

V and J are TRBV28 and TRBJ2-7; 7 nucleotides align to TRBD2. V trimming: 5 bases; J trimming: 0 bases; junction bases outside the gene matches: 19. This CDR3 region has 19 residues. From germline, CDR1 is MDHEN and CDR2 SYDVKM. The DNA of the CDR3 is TGTGCCAGCAGTCCTTCCCCCGGGGGAGGGGTTACAGGCTCCTACGAGCAGTACTTC. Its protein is CASSPSPGGGVTGSYEQYF.

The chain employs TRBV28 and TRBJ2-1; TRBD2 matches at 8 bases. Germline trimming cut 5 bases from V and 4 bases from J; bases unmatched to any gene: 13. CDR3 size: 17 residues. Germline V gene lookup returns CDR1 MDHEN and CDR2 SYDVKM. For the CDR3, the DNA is TGTGCCAGCAGTCGACACGGACTAGCAGCGACTTACAATGAGCAGTTCTTC. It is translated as CASSRHGLAATYNEQFF.

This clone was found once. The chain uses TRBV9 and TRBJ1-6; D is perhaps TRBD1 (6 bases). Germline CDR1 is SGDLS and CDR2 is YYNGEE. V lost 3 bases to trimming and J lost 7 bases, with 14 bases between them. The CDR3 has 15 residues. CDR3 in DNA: TGTGCCAGCAGCGCCGACAGGAAAGGGAATTCACCCCTCCACTTT. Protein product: CASSADRKGNSPLHF.

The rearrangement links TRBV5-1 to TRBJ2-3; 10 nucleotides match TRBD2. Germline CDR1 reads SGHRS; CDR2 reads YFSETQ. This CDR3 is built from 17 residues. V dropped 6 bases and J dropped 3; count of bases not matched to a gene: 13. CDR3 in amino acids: CASNGRVAGGGTDTQYF. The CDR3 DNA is TGCGCCAGCAATGGGCGAGTAGCGGGAGGAGGGACAGATACGCAGTATTTT.

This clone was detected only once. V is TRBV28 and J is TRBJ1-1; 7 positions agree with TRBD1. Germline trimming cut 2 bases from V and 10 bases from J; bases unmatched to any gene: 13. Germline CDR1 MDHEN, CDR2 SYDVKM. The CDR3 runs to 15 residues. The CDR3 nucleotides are TGTGCCAGCAGTTTAGGGGAGACAGGGTCAGGTGGAGCTTTCTTT. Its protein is CASSLGETGSGGAFF.

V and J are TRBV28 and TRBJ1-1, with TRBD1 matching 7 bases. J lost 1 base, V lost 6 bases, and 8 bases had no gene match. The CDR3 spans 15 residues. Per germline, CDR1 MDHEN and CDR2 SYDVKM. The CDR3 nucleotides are TGTGCCAGCAGACGAGGGGGCGCCGGGAACACTGAAGCTTTCTTT. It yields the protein CASRRGGAGNTEAFF.

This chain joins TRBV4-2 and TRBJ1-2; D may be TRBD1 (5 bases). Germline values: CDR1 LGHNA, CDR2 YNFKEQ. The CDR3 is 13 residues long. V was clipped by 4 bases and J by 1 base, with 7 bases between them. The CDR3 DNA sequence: TGTGCCAGCAGCCCCCAGGGTAACTATGGCTACACCTTC. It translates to CASSPQGNYGYTF.

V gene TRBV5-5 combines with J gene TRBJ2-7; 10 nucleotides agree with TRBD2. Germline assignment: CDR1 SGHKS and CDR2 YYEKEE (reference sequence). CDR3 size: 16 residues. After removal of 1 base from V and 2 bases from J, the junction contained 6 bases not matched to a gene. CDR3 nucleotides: TGTGCCAGCAGCTTGCTCCCTAGCGGGAGAACCTACGAGCAGTACTTC. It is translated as CASSLLPSGRTYEQYF.

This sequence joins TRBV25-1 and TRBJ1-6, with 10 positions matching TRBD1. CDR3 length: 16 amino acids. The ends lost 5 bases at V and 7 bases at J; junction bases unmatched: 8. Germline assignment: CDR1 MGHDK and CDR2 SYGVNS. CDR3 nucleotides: TGTGCCAGCAGTTCAAAGACAGGGGGCGCGAATTCACCCCTCCACTTT. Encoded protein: CASSSKTGGANSPLHF.

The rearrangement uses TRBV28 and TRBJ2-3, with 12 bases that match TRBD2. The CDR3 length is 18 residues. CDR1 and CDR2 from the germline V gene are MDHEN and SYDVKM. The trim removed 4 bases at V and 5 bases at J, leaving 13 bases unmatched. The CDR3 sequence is CASSSPWTSGAPRDTQYF. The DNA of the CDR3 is TGTGCCAGCAGTTCCCCTTGGACTAGCGGGGCCCCCAGAGATACGCAGTATTTT.

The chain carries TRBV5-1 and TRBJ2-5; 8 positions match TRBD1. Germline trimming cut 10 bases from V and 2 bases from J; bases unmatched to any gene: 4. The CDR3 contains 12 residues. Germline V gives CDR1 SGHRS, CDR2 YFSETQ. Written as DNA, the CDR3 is TGCGCCTCCCGGGACAGGCAAGAGACCCAGTACTTC. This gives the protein CASRDRQETQYF.

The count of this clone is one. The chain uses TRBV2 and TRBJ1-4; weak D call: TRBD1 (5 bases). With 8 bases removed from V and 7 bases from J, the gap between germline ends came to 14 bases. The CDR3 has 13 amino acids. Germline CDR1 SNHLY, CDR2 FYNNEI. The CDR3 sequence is CASGTERGEKLFF. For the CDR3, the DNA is TGTGCCAGCGGGACGGAGCGGGGTGAAAAACTGTTTTTT.

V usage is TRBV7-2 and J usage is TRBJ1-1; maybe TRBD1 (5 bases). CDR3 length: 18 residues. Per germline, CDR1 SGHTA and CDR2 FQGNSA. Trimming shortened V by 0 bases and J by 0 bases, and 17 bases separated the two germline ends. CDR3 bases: TGTGCCAGCAGCTTAGCGGCAGGGTCTTCCTTCATGAACACTGAAGCTTTCTTT. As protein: CASSLAAGSSFMNTEAFF. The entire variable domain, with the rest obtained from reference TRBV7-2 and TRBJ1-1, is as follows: GAGVSQSPSNKVTEKGKDVELRCDPISGHTALYWYRQSLGQGLEFLIYFQGNSAPDKSGLPSDRFSAERTGGSVSTLTIQRTQQEDSAVYLCASSLAAGSSFMNTEAFFGQGTRLTVV.

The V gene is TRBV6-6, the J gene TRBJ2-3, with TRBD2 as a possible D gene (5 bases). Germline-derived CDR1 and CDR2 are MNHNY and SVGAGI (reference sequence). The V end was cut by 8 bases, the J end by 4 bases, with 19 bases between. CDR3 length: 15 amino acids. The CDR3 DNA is TGTGCCAGCGCTCCCGCCGGGAATGTTGCAGATACGCAGTATTTT. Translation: CASAPAGNVADTQYF.

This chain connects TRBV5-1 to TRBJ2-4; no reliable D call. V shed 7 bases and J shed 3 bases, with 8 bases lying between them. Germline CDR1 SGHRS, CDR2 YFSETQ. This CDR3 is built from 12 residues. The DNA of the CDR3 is TGCGCCAGCCGGGTAGGCAAAAACATTCAGTACTTC. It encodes CASRVGKNIQYF. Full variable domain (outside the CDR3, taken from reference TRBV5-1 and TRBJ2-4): KAGVTQTPRYLIKTRGQQVTLSCSPISGHRSVSWYQQTPGQGLQFLFEYFSETQRNKGNFPGRFSGRQFSNSRSEMNVSTLELGDSALYLCASRVGKNIQYFGAGTRLSVL.

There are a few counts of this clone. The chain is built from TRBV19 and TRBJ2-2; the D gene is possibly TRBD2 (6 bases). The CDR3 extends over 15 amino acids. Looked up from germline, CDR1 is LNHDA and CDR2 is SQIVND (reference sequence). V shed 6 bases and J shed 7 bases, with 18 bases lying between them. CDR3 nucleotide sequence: TGTGCCAGTAGCTTCGCCGGGACTCCCGGCGGGGAGCTGTTTTTT. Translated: CASSFAGTPGGELFF.

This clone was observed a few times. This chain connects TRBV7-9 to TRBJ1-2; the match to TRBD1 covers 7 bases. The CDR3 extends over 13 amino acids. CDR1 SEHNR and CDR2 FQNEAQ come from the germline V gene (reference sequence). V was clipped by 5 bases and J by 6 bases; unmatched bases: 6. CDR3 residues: CASSPGQVHGYTF. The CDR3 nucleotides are TGTGCCAGCAGCCCCGGACAGGTACATGGCTACACCTTC.